A single sample is the source of the 10 T cell receptor beta chains below, sequenced in a study of cytomegalovirus exposure and HLA in healthy donors. Primers: 60 Vbeta forward and 13 Jbeta reverse. Using immunoSEQ multiplex PCR, the repertoire was profiled, and TCRdb retains in-frame clones only, with some absent. The sample includes 230,000 or so clones, about 93% seen only once; the top ten take approximately 1.5%. The sample comprised PBMCs. These receptors came from a girl aged 2 to 10 in good health and CMV-seronegative.

This rearrangement joins TRBV18 to TRBJ2-1, with 12 bases lining up with TRBD2. The germline V gene encodes CDR1 KGHSH and CDR2 LQKENI. The V gene end was trimmed by 5 bases and the J gene end by 4 bases; junction bases not matched to a gene: 30. There are 24 residues in the CDR3. The CDR3: CASSKDTGTGAKALAGGRYNEQFF. CDR3 bases: TGTGCCAGCTCAAAGGACACCGGGACAGGGGCGAAAGCCCTAGCGGGGGGGAGGTACAATGAGCAGTTCTTC.

This rearrangement joins TRBV2 to TRBJ2-1; TRBD1 agrees at 9 bases. CDR1 is SNHLY, CDR2 FYNNEI, per germline. V lost 4 bases and J lost 0; bases outside the gene matches: 1. The CDR3 is 15 residues long. CDR3 loop: CASSADRGSYNEQFF. The CDR3 DNA reads TGTGCCAGCAGTGCGGACAGGGGCTCCTACAATGAGCAGTTCTTC.

As regards this clone: The sample has other DNA sequences that encode this CDR3 too. The chain recombines TRBV9 with TRBJ1-3; 8 bases match TRBD1. Germline values: CDR1 SGDLS, CDR2 YYNGEE. V was clipped by 0 bases and J by 4 bases; unmatched bases: 3. This CDR3 is 15 amino acids long. CDR3 nucleotide sequence: TGTGCCAGCAGCGTAGGACAGGGGTCGGGAAACACCATATATTTT. Its protein product is CASSVGQGSGNTIYF. Using reference TRBV9 and TRBJ1-3 for the parts outside the CDR3, the full variable domain is DSGVTQTPKHLITATGQRVTLRCSPRSGDLSVYWYQQSLDQGLQFLIQYYNGEERAKGNILERFSAQQFPDLHSELNLSSLELGDSALYFCASSVGQGSGNTIYFGEGSWLTVV.

This chain uses TRBV9 with TRBJ2-1, with TRBD2 as a possible D gene (6 bases). V lost 4 bases, J lost 10 bases, and 15 bases lay in between. The germline V gene has CDR1 SGDLS and CDR2 YYNGEE. The CDR3 is 13 amino acids. The CDR3 DNA reads TGTGCCAGCAGCCTGCAACCGGGACTGGAGCAGTTCTTC. This encodes CASSLQPGLEQFF.

The chain couples TRBV10-2 to TRBJ2-1; 9 nucleotides match TRBD2. This CDR3 contains 15 residues. The germline gives CDR1 WSHSY, CDR2 SAAADI. J was trimmed by 0 bases and V by 5 bases; bases with no gene match: 2. DNA for the CDR3: TGCGCCAGCAGTTCTAGCGGGGCCTCCTACAATGAGCAGTTCTTC. This gives the protein CASSSSGASYNEQFF.

To note about this clone: Other DNA sequences of this sample code for an identical CDR3. This chain uses TRBV13 with TRBJ2-5; D gene ambiguous. Germline V gene data show CDR1 as PRHDT and CDR2 as FYEKMQ (reference sequence). The CDR3 is made up of 12 amino acids. Trimming took off 0 bases at V and 4 bases at J, with 3 bases between the two ends. CDR3 DNA: TGTGCCAGCAGCTTAGGCCGAGAGACCCAGTACTTC. Its translation is CASSLGRETQYF.

The rearrangement joins TRBV12-5 to TRBJ2-3; 7 bases are shared with TRBD1. This CDR3 comprises 13 residues. The germline V gene encodes CDR1 LGHNT and CDR2 FRNRAP. The CDR3 reads CASRGYPTDTQYF. The DNA for the CDR3 is TGTGCGTCCAGGGGGTATCCGACAGATACGCAGTATTTT.

This chain uses TRBV10-3 with TRBJ2-1, with TRBD1 matching 7 bases. J lost 4 bases, V lost 6 bases, and 12 bases had no gene match. CDR3 length equals 16 residues. Germline V gives CDR1 ENHRY, CDR2 SYGVKD. The CDR3 region is CAISLARGPQYNEQFF. As DNA, the CDR3 is TGTGCCATCAGCCTTGCAAGGGGGCCCCAATACAATGAGCAGTTCTTC.

The chain employs TRBV5-6 and TRBJ2-1, with D maybe TRBD2 (6 bases). Germline CDR1 and CDR2: SGHDT and YYEEEE. Trimming stripped 5 bases from V and 0 bases from J, with 9 bases between. The CDR3 contains 14 residues. As DNA, the CDR3 is TGTGCCAGCAGGACCGGGAGCTCCTACAATGAGCAGTTCTTC. It codes for CASRTGSSYNEQFF.

V gene TRBV9 combines with J gene TRBJ1-4, with D perhaps TRBD1 (6 bases). The CDR3 has 15 amino acids. Germline CDR1 is SGDLS and CDR2 is YYNGEE. V gave up 4 bases and J gave up 4 bases, with 14 bases separating them. The CDR3 reads CASSTTGTLNEKLFF. The CDR3 DNA follows: TGTGCCAGCAGCACTACCGGGACACTTAATGAAAAACTGTTTTTT.